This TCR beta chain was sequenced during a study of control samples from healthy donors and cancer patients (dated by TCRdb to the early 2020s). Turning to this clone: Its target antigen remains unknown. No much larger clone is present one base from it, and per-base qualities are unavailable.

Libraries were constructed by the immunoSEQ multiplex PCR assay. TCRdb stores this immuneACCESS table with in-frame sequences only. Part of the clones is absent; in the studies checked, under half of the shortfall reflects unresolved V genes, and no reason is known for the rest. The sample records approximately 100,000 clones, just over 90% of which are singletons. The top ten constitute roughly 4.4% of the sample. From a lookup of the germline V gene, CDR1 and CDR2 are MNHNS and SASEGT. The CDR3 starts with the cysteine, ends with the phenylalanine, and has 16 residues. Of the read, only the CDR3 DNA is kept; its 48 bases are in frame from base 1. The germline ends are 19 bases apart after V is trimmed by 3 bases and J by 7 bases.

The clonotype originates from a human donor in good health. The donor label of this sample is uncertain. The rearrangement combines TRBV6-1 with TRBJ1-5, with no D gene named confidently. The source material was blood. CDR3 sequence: CASSDLWGSQNQPQHF. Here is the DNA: TGTGCCAGCAGTGATCTTTGGGGATCCCAGAACCAGCCCCAGCATTTT.